The clone carrying this TCR beta chain was detected ten times or more. Assay execution proceeded at the deep level. For each subset, genomic DNA was distributed in equal portions over several immunoSEQ plates. The repertoire was sequenced with immunoSEQ multiplex PCR; TCRdb's copy has only in-frame clones and lacks some. The sample contains about 1 million clones, 65% to 80% of which appear only once. The data derive from a study of shared clonotypes between healthy human individuals. Germline assignment: CDR1 MNHNY and CDR2 SVGAGI (reference sequence). V shed 7 bases and J shed 2 bases, with 17 bases lying between them. The CDR3 runs to 15 residues.

The sequencing sample was made of memory CD4+ T cells sorted from blood. The subset: CD45RA-negative fraction. The sequence came from a man aged 18 to 29 in good health. V gene TRBV6-6 combines with J gene TRBJ1-2; a possible D gene is TRBD1 (5 bases). CDR3 sequence (DNA): TGTGCCAGCACCAGAGTACGGGGGGGGAACTATGGCTACACCTTC. Its translation: CASTRVRGGNYGYTF.